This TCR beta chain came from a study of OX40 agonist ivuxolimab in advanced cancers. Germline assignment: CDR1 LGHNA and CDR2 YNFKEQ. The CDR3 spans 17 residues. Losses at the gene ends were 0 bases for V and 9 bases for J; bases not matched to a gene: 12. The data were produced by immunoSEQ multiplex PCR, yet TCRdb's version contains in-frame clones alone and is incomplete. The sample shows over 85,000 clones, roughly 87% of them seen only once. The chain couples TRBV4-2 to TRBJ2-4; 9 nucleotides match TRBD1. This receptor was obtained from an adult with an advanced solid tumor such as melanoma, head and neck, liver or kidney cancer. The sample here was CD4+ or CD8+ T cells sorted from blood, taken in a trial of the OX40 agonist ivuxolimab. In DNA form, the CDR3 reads TGTGCCAGCAGCCAAGATCAGGGACAGGGAAGGGTTCGCATTCAGTACTTC. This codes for CASSQDQGQGRVRIQYF.